This TCR beta chain was recorded in a study of cytomegalovirus exposure and HLA in healthy donors. There are 13 residues in the CDR3. CDR1 and CDR2 (germline): MNHEY, SVGAGI. The V gene end was trimmed by 7 bases and the J gene end by 2 bases; junction bases not matched to a gene: 3. This clone was found once. The antigen is not known. Findings of the study overall: A list of 150 or so TCR beta chains associated with cytomegalovirus was given.

13 Jbeta primers and 60 Vbeta primers were used for the PCR. Here immunoSEQ multiplex PCR was the method, and the copy in TCRdb shows in-frame clones only, minus some. The table lists roughly 100,000 clones, 64% of them singletons. V gene TRBV6-5 combines with J gene TRBJ1-2; 8 bases line up with TRBD1. The receptor was derived from a man between 60 and 70 years old in good health and CMV-seronegative. Sequencing was carried out using PBMCs. The CDR3 nucleotides read TGTGCCAGCACCCGGACAGGGAACTATGGCTACACCTTC. Residues: CASTRTGNYGYTF.